These 24 T cell receptor beta chains originate from one sample sequenced in a study of T cells after yellow fever vaccination. MiXCR, applied by TCRdb to the 5' RACE reads, yields one record per CDR3 protein. The sample shows a few hundred thousand distinct CDR3 sequences, roughly 10% of them seen only once. Source: PBMCs, taken on the day of the first yellow fever vaccination. The receptors stem from a young man who received the YFV17D yellow fever vaccine.

A few counts support this clonotype. The J gene is TRBJ2-5, the V gene TRBV3-1; D assignment may be TRBD1 or TRBD2 (5 bases each). Germline V gene data show CDR1 as LGHDT and CDR2 as YNNKEL (reference sequence). V lost 5 bases, J lost 1 base, and 8 bases lay in between. CDR3 length: 13 amino acids. This CDR3 reads CASSGTPQETQYF. The DNA of the CDR3 is TGTGCCAGCAGCGGGACCCCCCAAGAGACCCAGTACTTC.

This sequence joins TRBV2 and TRBJ1-1; D not certain. Germline loops: CDR1 SNHLY, CDR2 FYNNEI. With 6 bases removed from V and 0 bases from J, the gap between germline ends came to 8 bases. The CDR3 runs 13 residues. The CDR3 protein is CASRVEMNTEAFF. CDR3 coding DNA: TGTGCCAGCAGGGTAGAGATGAACACTGAAGCTTTCTTT.

The sample holds a few counts of this clonotype. The chain combines TRBV5-1 with TRBJ1-2, with D perhaps TRBD1 (6 bases). The germline V gene encodes CDR1 SGHRS and CDR2 YFSETQ. This CDR3 has 15 amino acids. V lost 4 bases and J 5 bases, leaving 18 bases between the germline ends. CDR3 DNA sequence: TGCGCCAGCAGCGAGGGACACGGGGAGGATTATGGCTACACCTTC. Its translation is CASSEGHGEDYGYTF.

V is TRBV29-1 and J is TRBJ2-5; weak D call: TRBD1 (5 bases). Germline V gene lookup returns CDR1 SQVTM and CDR2 ANQGSEA. The germline V and J ends were trimmed by 4 bases and 0 bases, with 12 bases remaining between them. The CDR3 contains 14 residues. CDR3 nucleotides: TGCAGCGTTGGGGGCCGACTGTACCAAGAGACCCAGTACTTC. Translated, it gives CSVGGRLYQETQYF.

This clonotype showed up just a few times. The J gene is TRBJ1-2, the V gene TRBV7-9, with D uncertain. This CDR3 contains 13 residues. Between the trimmed V and J ends, which lost 4 bases and 4 bases, there was a span of 10 bases. The germline CDR1 and CDR2 sequences are SEHNR and FQNEAQ (reference sequence). Here the CDR3 reads CASSSDRPYGYTF. The CDR3 coding sequence is TGTGCCAGCAGCTCGGACCGACCCTATGGCTACACCTTC.

Here the CDR3 DNA reads TGTGCCAGCAGCAAGAGAAACACCATATATTTT. Translation gives CASSKRNTIYF. V usage is TRBV21-1 and J usage is TRBJ1-3. TRBV21-1 is a documented pseudogene. The CDR3 contains 11 residues.

V and J are TRBV3-1 and TRBJ1-1; TRBD1 is a possible D gene (6 bases). Trimming pared 2 bases from V and 4 bases from J, leaving 8 bases between. Germline lookup yields CDR1 LGHDT and CDR2 YNNKEL (reference sequence). This CDR3 spans 13 amino acids. For the CDR3, the DNA is TGTGCCAGCAGCCAACAGGGGTCCACTGAAGCTTTCTTT. Protein: CASSQQGSTEAFF.

The chain links TRBV7-2 to TRBJ1-3, with D uncertain. CDR1 and CDR2 (germline): SGHTA, FQGNSA. V was clipped by 4 bases and J by 0 bases, with 10 bases between them. There are 15 residues in the CDR3. CDR3 bases: TGTGCCAGCAGCTCCGATCTTAGCTCTGGAAACACCATATATTTT. As protein: CASSSDLSSGNTIYF.

The V gene is TRBV27, the J gene TRBJ2-3, with 10 bases lining up with TRBD2. Germline CDR1 MNHEY, CDR2 SMNVEV (reference sequence). Germline trimming cut 4 bases from V and 2 bases from J; bases unmatched to any gene: 9. This CDR3 region has 17 residues. CDR3 sequence reads: CASSSPLAGAFTDTQYF. CDR3 DNA: TGTGCCAGCAGTTCACCCCTAGCGGGGGCCTTCACAGATACGCAGTATTTT.

This clonotype came up a few times. The rearrangement uses TRBV11-2 and TRBJ2-3; no clear D. Germline-derived CDR1 and CDR2 are SGHAT and FQNNGV. Trimming shortened V by 2 bases and J by 6 bases, and 15 bases separated the two germline ends. The CDR3 covers 15 residues. CDR3 sequence reads: CASSLLGLEADTQYF. The CDR3 DNA reads as TGTGCCAGCAGCTTACTGGGCCTAGAAGCCGATACGCAGTATTTT.

This clonotype turned up a few times. V is TRBV18 and J is TRBJ1-3; D gene ambiguous. This CDR3 is 11 amino acids long. Trimming took off 6 bases at V and 7 bases at J, with 7 bases between the two ends. The germline CDR1 and CDR2 sequences are KGHSH and LQKENI. CDR3 sequence reads: CASSSENTIYF. CDR3 DNA: TGTGCCAGCTCTTCCGAGAACACCATATATTTT.

This clonotype was found a few times. The chain employs TRBV6-5 and TRBJ2-2, with D tentatively TRBD1 (5 bases). Germline V gene lookup returns CDR1 MNHEY and CDR2 SVGAGI. This CDR3 comprises 12 residues. V was clipped by 5 bases and J by 7 bases, with 8 bases between them. CDR3 sequence: CASSPGFGELFF. CDR3 DNA sequence: TGTGCCAGCAGTCCAGGGTTCGGGGAGCTGTTTTTT.

The chain has TRBV12-1 and TRBJ2-3; the table's D call, TRBD2, has no DNA check behind it. TRBV12-1 is a pseudogene. The CDR3 totals 19 residues. The CDR3 region has the DNA TGTGCCAGCAGCTGCGAGTCGTGGACTAGCGGGGGGGCCGGTGATACGCAGTATTTT. It is translated as CASSCESWTSGGAGDTQYF.

This clonotype appeared many times. CDR3 region: CASSLQGNYEQYV. CDR3 sequence (DNA): TGTGCCAGCAGCCTACAGGGAAACTACGAGCAGTACGTC. V gene TRBV7-2 combines with J gene TRBJ2-7; possibly TRBD1 for D (6 bases). The CDR3 sequence is 13 residues long. V lost 5 bases, J lost 3 bases, and 11 bases lay in between. Germline assignment: CDR1 SGHTA and CDR2 FQGNSA.

The chain joins TRBV7-6 to TRBJ2-5, with 7 bases fitting TRBD2. The CDR3 extends over 13 amino acids. Germline assignment: CDR1 SGHVS and CDR2 FNYEAQ. The trim removed 4 bases at V and 5 bases at J, leaving 4 bases unmatched. The CDR3 DNA reads TGTGCCAGCAGCTCACGACTAGCCGAGACCCAGTACTTC. It codes for CASSSRLAETQYF.

The chain employs TRBV7-8 and TRBJ2-4; no firm D call. Trimming cost V 2 bases and J 0 bases, with 11 bases left between them. The germline CDR1 and CDR2 sequences are SGHVS and FQNEAQ. The length of the CDR3 is 16 residues. This chain's CDR3 is CASSLSDGLAKNIQYF. CDR3 nucleotide sequence: TGTGCCAGCAGCTTATCAGACGGCCTAGCCAAAAACATTCAGTACTTC.

The chain is built from TRBV5-1 and TRBJ1-6, with D possibly matching TRBD1 (6 bases). The CDR3 extends over 15 amino acids. Trimming pared 3 bases from V and 2 bases from J, leaving 9 bases between. Germline assignment: CDR1 SGHRS and CDR2 YFSETQ. The CDR3 DNA is TGCGCCAGCAGCTCAGGGGTGGCCTATAATTCACCCCTCCACTTT. It yields the protein CASSSGVAYNSPLHF.

The chain has TRBV4-3 and TRBJ1-5; unclear D gene. Germline V gene data show CDR1 as LGHNA and CDR2 as YSLEER. The CDR3 consists of 14 residues. V lost 0 bases and J lost 3, with 6 bases in between. CDR3 sequence (DNA): TGCGCCAGCAGCCAAGATCACCTCAATCAGCCCCAGCATTTT. It translates to CASSQDHLNQPQHF.

This clonotype was observed a few times. The V call is TRBV10-3, the J call TRBJ2-5; D is unresolved. From germline, CDR1 is ENHRY and CDR2 SYGVKD. This CDR3 is 13 amino acids long. V lost 8 bases to trimming and J lost 1 base, with 11 bases between them. The CDR3, as DNA: TGTGCCATCGCTCAGGATCCCCAAGAGACCCAGTACTTC. Encoded protein: CAIAQDPQETQYF.

This chain uses TRBV4-1 with TRBJ1-4; D ambiguous. V was shortened by 3 bases and J by 0 bases, with 20 bases between the two germline ends. The CDR3 is 19 residues long. The germline V gene encodes CDR1 MGHRA and CDR2 YSYEKL. The CDR3 loop is CASSQKVWRVGPTNEKLFF. CDR3 sequence (DNA): TGCGCCAGCAGCCAGAAAGTGTGGCGGGTCGGGCCAACTAATGAAAAACTGTTTTTT.

This chain uses TRBV28 with TRBJ2-2, with D tentatively TRBD1 or TRBD2 (5 bases each). Trimming took 3 bases from V and 0 from J, leaving 14 bases between them. The CDR3 totals 17 residues. CDR1 and CDR2 (germline): MDHEN, SYDVKM. For the CDR3, the DNA is TGTGCCAGCAGTTTGGGGCTCGGGATGACGAACACCGGGGAGCTGTTTTTT. Its protein is CASSLGLGMTNTGELFF. The whole variable domain, filled in from reference TRBV28 and TRBJ2-2, reads DVKVTQSSRYLVKRTGEKVFLECVQDMDHENMFWYRQDPGLGLRLIYFSYDVKMKEKGDIPEGYSVSREKKERFSLILESASTNQTSMYLCASSLGLGMTNTGELFFGEGSRLTVL.

This clonotype has a handful of counts. The chain uses TRBV4-2 and TRBJ2-7; D gene ambiguous. V shed 0 bases and J shed 0 bases, with 6 bases lying between them. Germline-derived CDR1 and CDR2 are LGHNA and YNFKEQ. The CDR3 extends over 14 amino acids. CDR3 sequence reads: CASSQDRNSYEQYF. The CDR3 DNA follows: TGTGCCAGCAGCCAAGATCGGAACTCCTACGAGCAGTACTTC.

This clonotype was detected many times. This rearrangement joins TRBV7-2 to TRBJ1-1; perhaps TRBD1 as D (5 bases). This CDR3 spans 13 amino acids. The germline V gene encodes CDR1 SGHTA and CDR2 FQGNSA. Trimming cost V 1 base and J 6 bases, with 9 bases left between them. The CDR3 DNA sequence: TGTGCCAGCAGCTTAGTTTGGGGGGCTGAAGCTTTCTTT. Translating gives CASSLVWGAEAFF.

This clonotype was picked up a small number of times. The chain combines TRBV12-3 or TRBV12-4 with TRBJ2-5, with TRBD1 as a possible D gene (5 bases). This CDR3 is 13 amino acids long. Between the trimmed V and J ends, which lost 7 bases and 2 bases, there was a span of 11 bases. DNA for the CDR3: TGTGCCAGCACCCCCTCAGGGCAAGAGACCCAGTACTTC. As protein: CASTPSGQETQYF.